This TCR beta chain was captured by sequencing in a study of blood T cell repertoires in COVID-19. Study information: The cDNA or gDNA used as material had been derived from T cells, B-cell-depleted T cells, or PBMCs.

Germline V gene sequence: CDR1 SQVTM, CDR2 ANQGSEA. The V gene end was trimmed by 2 bases and the J gene end by 3 bases; junction bases not matched to a gene: 0. The CDR3 covers 12 residues. The data were produced by immunoSEQ multiplex PCR, yet TCRdb's version contains in-frame clones alone and is incomplete. The data contain 150,000 to 200,000 clones, roughly 87% of them singletons. J is TRBJ2-7 and V is TRBV29-1; 8 nucleotides match TRBD2. The sequence derives from a woman in her 70s with acute or convalescent COVID-19. The sample consisted of peripheral blood. The CDR3, as DNA: TGCAGCGTTGAAACTAGCGGCTACGAGCAGTACTTC. Its translation is CSVETSGYEQYF.